This TCR beta chain was sequenced in a study of Ad26.COV2.S vaccination and SARS-CoV-2 variants (dated by TCRdb to the early 2020s). Background on the whole study: Vaccine-arm donors came from COV1001, a multicentre, randomized, double-blind, placebo-controlled phase I-IIa trial of Ad26.COV2.S in healthy adults. Dosing of Ad26.COV2.S was intramuscular, at either 5x10^10 or 1x10^11 viral particles, delivered as one shot or as two shots spaced 56 days apart. The specificity and breadth of SARS-CoV-2-reactive T cell receptors after Ad26.COV2.S vaccination were assessed by TCRbeta repertoire sequencing. Investigators did not know the trial group allocation while performing experiments and assessing outcomes. Participants in the trial were split at random into five groups of five each, receiving low-dose or high-dose Ad26.COV2.S once or twice, or else placebo on both occasions. The TCR-sequenced set comprised around 30 samples: some 19 Ad26.COV2.S vaccine recipients, 5 placebo recipients and 8 SARS-CoV-2 convalescent individuals. The research as a whole found: Vaccine and placebo recipients had similar non-spike TCR breadth, a finding consistent with the vaccine containing only spike. It was noted by the authors that total T cell responses may have been underestimated by the TCR breadth and depth analyses. The study lacked the statistical power to compare responses across vaccine doses or regimens. Higher spike-specific TCR breadth was observed in Ad26.COV2.S recipients than in placebo recipients (P = 0.0014). Substantial breadth of spike-specific CD8+ and CD4+ T cell responses was reported after vaccination.

The immunoSEQ Assay was the method used to sequence TCRbeta CDR3 regions. After extraction, genomic DNA underwent amplification by bias-controlled multiplex PCR, followed by high-throughput sequencing. The authors' analysis ran thus. Collapsing and filtering of sequences were performed to quantify the absolute abundance of each unique TCRbeta CDR3 region. T cell fraction was estimated by normalization of TCRbeta template counts to usable DNA, with usable DNA being measured through amplification of reference genes present in all nucleated cells. Repertoire TCRs were annotated as SARS-CoV-2-specific when V gene, CDR3 amino acid sequence and J gene were exactly matched to a known reactive TCR set. The reference SARS-CoV-2 TCR set was derived from MIRA and filtered for enrichment in COVID-19-positive ImmuneCODE repertoires, a step that removed public or cross-reactive TCRs. Drawing on the MIRA antigens, annotated TCRs were analysed further at the level of specific ORF or position within ORF. Breadth was defined as the number of annotated unique rearrangements divided by the total number of unique productive rearrangements, and depth was defined as the summed frequency of the annotated unique rearrangements. Two-sided Wilcoxon rank-sum tests were used to compare TCR breadth between groups. TCRdb re-hosts the immuneACCESS table, in-frame sequences only. Its copies lack some clones; in the studies checked, an unresolved V gene accounts for under half of them, and the cause for the rest is not known. That table gives V, J and clone size, and the DNA gave D and trimming. The sample has around 450,000 clones on record, approximately 92% of them singletons. Clones ranked in the top ten supply over 2% of the sample.

Reading the germline V gene gives CDR1 SNHLY and CDR2 FYNNEI. The junction carries 17 bases between V and J, which are trimmed by 11 bases and 6 bases respectively. The cysteine opens and the phenylalanine closes a CDR3 of 14 amino acids. Kept here is only the CDR3 DNA, which spans 42 bases and is read in frame from base 1. The treatment or condition tag for this specimen amounts to: around 19 received Ad26.COV2.S at low or high dose, single or two shots; roughly five received placebo; per-sample allocation not given. Repertoires of vaccine and placebo recipients were sequenced from samples collected on day 63 after the first injection. In Cohort 1b, about 25 adults aged 18-55 years were enrolled at a single site in Boston, USA, between 29 July and 7 August 2020. Ad26.COV2.S consisted of a replication-incompetent adenovirus type 26 vector by which a prefusion-stabilized SARS-CoV-2 spike protein from the original Wuhan strain was expressed.

As concerns this clone: The specificity of this receptor is unknown. Per-nucleotide qualities are absent, and no much larger clonotype sits a single base away.

The source of this sequence is a person aged 18-65 years who received the Ad26.COV2.S COVID-19 vaccine or a placebo. Sequences were derived from peripheral blood, sampled in a trial of Ad26.COV2.S vaccine versus placebo. The chain employs TRBV2 and TRBJ1-6; TRBD1 is a weak D gene call, 5 bases matching. This receptor carries the CDR3 CAGSWQGFNSPLHF. The sequence in DNA is TGTGCCGGAAGTTGGCAGGGCTTTAATTCACCCCTCCACTTT.